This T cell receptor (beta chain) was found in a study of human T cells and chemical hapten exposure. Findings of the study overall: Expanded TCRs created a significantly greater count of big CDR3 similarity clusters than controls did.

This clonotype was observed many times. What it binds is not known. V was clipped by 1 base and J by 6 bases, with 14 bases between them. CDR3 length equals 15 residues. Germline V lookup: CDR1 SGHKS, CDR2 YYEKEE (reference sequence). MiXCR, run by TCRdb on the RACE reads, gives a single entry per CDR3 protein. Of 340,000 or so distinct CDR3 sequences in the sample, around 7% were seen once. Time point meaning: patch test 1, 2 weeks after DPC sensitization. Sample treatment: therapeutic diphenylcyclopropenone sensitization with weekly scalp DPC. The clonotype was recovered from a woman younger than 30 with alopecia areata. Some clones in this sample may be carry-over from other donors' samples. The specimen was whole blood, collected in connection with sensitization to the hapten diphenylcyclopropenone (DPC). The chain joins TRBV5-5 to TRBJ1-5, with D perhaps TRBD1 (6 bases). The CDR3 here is CASSLIAGGIQPQHF. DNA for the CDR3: TGTGCCAGCAGCTTGATCGCGGGGGGCATTCAGCCCCAGCATTTT.